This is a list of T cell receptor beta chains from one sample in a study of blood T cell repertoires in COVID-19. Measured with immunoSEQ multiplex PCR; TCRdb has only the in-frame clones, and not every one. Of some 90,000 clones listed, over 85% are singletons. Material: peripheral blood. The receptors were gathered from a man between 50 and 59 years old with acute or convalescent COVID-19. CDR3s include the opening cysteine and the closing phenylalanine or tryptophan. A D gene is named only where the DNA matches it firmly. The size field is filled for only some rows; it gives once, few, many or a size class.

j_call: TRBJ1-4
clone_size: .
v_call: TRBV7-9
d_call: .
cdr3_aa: CASSPTRQATNEKLFF
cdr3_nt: TGTGCCAGCAGCCCAACTCGACAGGCAACTAATGAAAAACTGTTTTTT

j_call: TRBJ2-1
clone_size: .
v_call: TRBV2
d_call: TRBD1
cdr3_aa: CASSFSGTGQFF
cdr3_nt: TGTGCCAGCAGTTTTTCCGGGACAGGGCAGTTCTTC

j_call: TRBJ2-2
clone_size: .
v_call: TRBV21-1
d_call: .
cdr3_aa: CASSKGKFGSGGTGELFF
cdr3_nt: TGTGCCAGCAGCAAAGGAAAATTCGGTAGCGGGGGCACCGGGGAGCTGTTTTTT

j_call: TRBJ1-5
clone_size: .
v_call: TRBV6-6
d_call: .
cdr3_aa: CASSPQAFHGSNQPQHF
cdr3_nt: TGTGCCAGCAGTCCCCAGGCGTTTCATGGTAGCAATCAGCCCCAGCATTTT

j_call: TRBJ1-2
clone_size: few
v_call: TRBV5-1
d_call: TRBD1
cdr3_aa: CASSTDRDGYGYTF
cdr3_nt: TGCGCCAGCAGCACTGACAGGGATGGCTATGGCTACACCTTC

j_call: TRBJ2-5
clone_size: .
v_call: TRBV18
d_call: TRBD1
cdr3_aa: CASSPDRGLETQYF
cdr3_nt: TGTGCCAGCTCACCGGACAGGGGGTTGGAGACCCAGTACTTC

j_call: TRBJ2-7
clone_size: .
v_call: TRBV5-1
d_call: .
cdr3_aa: CASSLVDTPYEQYF
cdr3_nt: TGCGCCAGCAGCTTGGTGGACACCCCCTACGAGCAGTACTTC

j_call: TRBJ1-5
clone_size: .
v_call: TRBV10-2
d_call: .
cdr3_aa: CASSPLDQPQHF
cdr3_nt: TGCGCCAGCAGCCCACTAGATCAGCCCCAGCATTTT

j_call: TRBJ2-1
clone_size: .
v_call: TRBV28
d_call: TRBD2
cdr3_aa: CASSLLLAGVYNEQFF
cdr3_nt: TGTGCCAGCAGTTTGTTACTAGCGGGAGTATACAATGAGCAGTTCTTC

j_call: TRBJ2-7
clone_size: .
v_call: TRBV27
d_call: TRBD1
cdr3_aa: CASSQRTGSYEQYF
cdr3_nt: TGTGCCAGCAGCCAACGGACAGGGTCCTACGAGCAGTACTTC

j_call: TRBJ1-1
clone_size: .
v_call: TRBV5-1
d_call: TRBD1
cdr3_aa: CASSLDRTGETTEAFF
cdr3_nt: TGCGCCAGCAGCTTGGATAGGACAGGGGAAACAACTGAAGCTTTCTTT

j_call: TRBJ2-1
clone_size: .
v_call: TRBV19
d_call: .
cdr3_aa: CASSYQGNEQFF
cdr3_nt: TGTGCCAGTAGTTATCAGGGTAATGAGCAGTTCTTC

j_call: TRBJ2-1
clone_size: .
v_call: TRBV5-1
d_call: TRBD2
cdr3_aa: CASSPTSGSSNEQFF
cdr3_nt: TGCGCCAGCAGCCCGACTAGCGGGAGTAGCAATGAGCAGTTCTTC

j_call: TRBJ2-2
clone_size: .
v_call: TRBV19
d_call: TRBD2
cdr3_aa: CASKVLAGLTGELFF
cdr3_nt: TGTGCCAGTAAGGTACTAGCGGGGCTCACCGGGGAGCTGTTTTTT

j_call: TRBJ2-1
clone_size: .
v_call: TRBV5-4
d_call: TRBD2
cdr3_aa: CASSPKREGRNEQFF
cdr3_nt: TGTGCCAGCAGCCCGAAACGGGAGGGCCGGAATGAGCAGTTCTTC

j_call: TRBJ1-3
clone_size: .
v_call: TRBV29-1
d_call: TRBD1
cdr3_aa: CSIGQGIGNTIYF
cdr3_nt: TGCAGCATTGGACAGGGGATAGGAAACACCATATATTTT

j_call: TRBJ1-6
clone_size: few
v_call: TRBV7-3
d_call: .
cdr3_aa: CASSPQGLGSPLHF
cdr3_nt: TGTGCCAGCAGCCCGCAGGGATTGGGTTCACCCCTCCACTTT

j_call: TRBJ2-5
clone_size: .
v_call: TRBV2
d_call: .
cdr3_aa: CASSRGMRSQETQYF
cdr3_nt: TGTGCCAGCAGTAGGGGTATGAGGTCCCAAGAGACCCAGTACTTC

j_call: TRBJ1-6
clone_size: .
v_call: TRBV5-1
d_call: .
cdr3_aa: CASSLAGASPLHF
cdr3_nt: TGCGCCAGCAGCTTGGCAGGGGCTTCACCCCTCCACTTT

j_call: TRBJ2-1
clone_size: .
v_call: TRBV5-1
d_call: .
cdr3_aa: CASSGDTPGWNEQFF
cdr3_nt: TGCGCCAGCAGCGGGGACACCCCGGGGTGGAATGAGCAGTTCTTC

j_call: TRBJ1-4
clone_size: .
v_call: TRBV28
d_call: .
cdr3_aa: CASSSRGREKLFF
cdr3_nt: TGTGCCAGCAGTTCGCGAGGGCGCGAAAAACTGTTTTTT

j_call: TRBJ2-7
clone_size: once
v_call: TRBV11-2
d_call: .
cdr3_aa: CASSRDRNSYEQYF
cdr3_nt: TGTGCCAGCAGCCGAGACAGGAACTCCTACGAGCAGTACTTC

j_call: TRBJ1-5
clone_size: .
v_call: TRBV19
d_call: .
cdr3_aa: CASSTTGTLYQPQHF
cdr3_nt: TGTGCCAGTAGTACAACCGGGACTCTATATCAGCCCCAGCATTTT

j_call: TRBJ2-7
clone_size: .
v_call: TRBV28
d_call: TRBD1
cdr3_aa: CASSYRDRAYEQYF
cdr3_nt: TGTGCCAGCAGTTACCGGGACAGGGCTTACGAGCAGTACTTC

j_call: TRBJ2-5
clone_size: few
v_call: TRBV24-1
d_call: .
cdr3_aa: CATAAPAQETQYF
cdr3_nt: TGTGCCACAGCAGCGCCTGCCCAAGAGACCCAGTACTTC

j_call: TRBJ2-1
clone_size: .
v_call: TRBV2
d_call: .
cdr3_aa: CASRLDYEQFF
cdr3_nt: TGTGCCAGCAGATTAGACTATGAGCAGTTCTTC

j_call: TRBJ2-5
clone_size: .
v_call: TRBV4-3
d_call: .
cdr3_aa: CASSRNRVLETQYF
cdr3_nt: TGCGCCAGCAGCCGCAACAGGGTATTGGAGACCCAGTACTTC

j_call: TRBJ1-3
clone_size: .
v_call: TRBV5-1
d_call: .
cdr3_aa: CASSLLGSGGNTIYF
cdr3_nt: TGCGCCAGCAGCTTATTGGGCTCGGGGGGAAACACCATATATTTT

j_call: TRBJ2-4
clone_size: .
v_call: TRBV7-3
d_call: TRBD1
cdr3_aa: CASSSTGLENIQYF
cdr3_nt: TGTGCCAGCAGCTCGACAGGGTTAGAAAACATTCAGTACTTC

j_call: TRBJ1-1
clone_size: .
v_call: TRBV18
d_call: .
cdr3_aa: CASSPMQGEAFF
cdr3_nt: TGTGCCAGCTCACCAATGCAGGGGGAAGCTTTCTTT

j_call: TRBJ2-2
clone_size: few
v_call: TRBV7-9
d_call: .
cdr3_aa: CASSLVRGELFF
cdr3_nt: TGTGCCAGCAGCTTAGTGCGGGGGGAGCTGTTTTTT

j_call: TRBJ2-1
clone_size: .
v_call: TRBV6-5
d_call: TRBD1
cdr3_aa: CASSYEGQGVNNEQFF
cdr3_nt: TGTGCCAGCAGTTACGAGGGACAGGGGGTGAACAATGAGCAGTTCTTC

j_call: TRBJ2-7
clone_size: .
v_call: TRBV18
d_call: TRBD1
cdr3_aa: CASSQRGTGASYEQYF
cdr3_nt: TGTGCCAGCTCCCAGAGGGGGACAGGAGCGTCCTACGAGCAGTACTTC

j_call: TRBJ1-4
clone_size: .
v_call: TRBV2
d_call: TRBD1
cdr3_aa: CASSVDRGRQGEKLFF
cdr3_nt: TGTGCCAGCAGCGTTGACAGGGGGCGGCAGGGTGAAAAACTGTTTTTT

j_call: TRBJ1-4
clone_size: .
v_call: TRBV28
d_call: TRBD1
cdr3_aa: CASSGTTGGSQEKLFF
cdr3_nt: TGTGCCAGCAGTGGTACGACAGGGGGCTCTCAGGAAAAACTGTTTTTT

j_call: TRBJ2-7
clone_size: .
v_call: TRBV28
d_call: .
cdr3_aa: CASTPPGEAYEQYF
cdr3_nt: TGTGCCAGCACCCCCCCCGGGGAGGCCTACGAGCAGTACTTC